This T cell receptor beta chain was captured in a study of T cell responses to AZD1222 COVID-19 vaccine. Regarding the study as a whole: The study found vaccine-associated CD4 TCRs spanning spike, dominant at 160-218 and 743-854.

Trimming took 2 bases from V and 1 from J; bases not matched to a gene: 8. The CDR3 loop spans 17 amino acids. Germline V gives CDR1 LNHDA, CDR2 SQIVND (reference sequence). A remark on this clone: The antigen is undetermined.

TCRdb's copy holds only in-frame clones and misses some; the assay was immunoSEQ multiplex PCR. The sample has roughly 90,000 clones; around 90% are singletons. Source: peripheral blood, taken 28 days after the second AZD1222 dose. The chain has TRBV19 and TRBJ1-5, with 7 nucleotides matching TRBD1. The clonotype was recovered from an adult who received the AZD1222 COVID-19 vaccine. CDR3 nucleotide sequence: TGTGCCAGTAGTATAAATTTACAGGGGATCAGCAATCAGCCCCAGCATTTT. The encoded protein is CASSINLQGISNQPQHF.